A single sample is the source of the 2 T cell receptor beta chains below, sequenced in a study of long-term antiretroviral therapy in people with HIV. Sequencing used immunoSEQ v3.0 at survey level. This table comes from immunoSEQ multiplex PCR, and its TCRdb copy is limited to in-frame clones, with some not included. The profile shows around 26,000 clones, 82% of them singletons. The specimen was unsorted PBMCs, collected 2.9 years after starting antiretroviral therapy. These receptors came from a man in his fifties with HIV.

J is TRBJ1-2 and V is TRBV29-1, with 7 bases that match TRBD1. CDR3 length: 14 amino acids. Germline CDR1 is SQVTM and CDR2 is ANQGSEA. V dropped 6 bases and J dropped 3; count of bases not matched to a gene: 10. The CDR3 DNA reads as TGCAGCGTGGGATCAGGGGGTAGGGACTATGGCTACACCTTC. This codes for CSVGSGGRDYGYTF.

The chain recombines TRBV15 with TRBJ1-2; a possible D gene is TRBD1 (6 bases). The CDR3 sequence is 15 residues long. Germline V CDR1 and CDR2: LNHNV, YYDKDF (reference sequence). Trimming removed 0 bases from V and 8 bases from J, with 16 bases in between. The CDR3 loop reads CATSRDPPGARGYTF. The CDR3 bases are TGTGCCACCAGCAGAGACCCCCCGGGGGCTAGAGGCTACACCTTC.